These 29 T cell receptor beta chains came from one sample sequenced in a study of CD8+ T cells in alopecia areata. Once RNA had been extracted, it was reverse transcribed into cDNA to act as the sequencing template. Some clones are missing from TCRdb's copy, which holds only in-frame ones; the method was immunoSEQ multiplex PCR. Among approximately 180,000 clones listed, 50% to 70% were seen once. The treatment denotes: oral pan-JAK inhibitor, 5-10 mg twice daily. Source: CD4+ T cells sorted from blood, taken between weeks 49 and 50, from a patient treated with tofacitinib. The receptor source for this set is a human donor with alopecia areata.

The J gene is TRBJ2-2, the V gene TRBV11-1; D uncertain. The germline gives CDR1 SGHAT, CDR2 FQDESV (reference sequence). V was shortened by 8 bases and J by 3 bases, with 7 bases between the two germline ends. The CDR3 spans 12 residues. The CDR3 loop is CASSGYTGELFF. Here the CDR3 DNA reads TGTGCCAGCTCGGGCTACACCGGGGAGCTGTTTTTT.

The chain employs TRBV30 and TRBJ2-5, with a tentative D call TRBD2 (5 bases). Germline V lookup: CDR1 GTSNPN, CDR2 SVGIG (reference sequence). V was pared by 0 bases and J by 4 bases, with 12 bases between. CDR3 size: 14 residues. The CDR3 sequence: CAWSVLSEGETQYF. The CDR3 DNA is TGTGCCTGGAGTGTACTCAGCGAGGGAGAGACCCAGTACTTC. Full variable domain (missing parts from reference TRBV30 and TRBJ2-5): SQTIHQWPATLVQPVGSPLSLECTVEGTSNPNLYWYRQAAGRGLQLLFYSVGIGQISSEVPQNLSASRPQDRQFILSSKKLLLSDSGFYLCAWSVLSEGETQYFGPGTRLLVL.

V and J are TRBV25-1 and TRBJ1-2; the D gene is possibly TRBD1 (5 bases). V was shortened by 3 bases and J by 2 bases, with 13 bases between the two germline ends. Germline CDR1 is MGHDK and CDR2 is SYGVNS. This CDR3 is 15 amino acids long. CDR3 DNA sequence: TGTGCCAGCAGTGAGGGGCAGGGTCGGAACTATGGCTACACCTTC. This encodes CASSEGQGRNYGYTF.

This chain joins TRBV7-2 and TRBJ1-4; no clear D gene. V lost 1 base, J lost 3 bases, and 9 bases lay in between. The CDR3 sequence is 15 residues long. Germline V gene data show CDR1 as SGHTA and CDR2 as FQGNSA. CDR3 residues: CASSLVGISNEKLFF. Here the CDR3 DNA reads TGTGCCAGCAGCTTAGTCGGAATATCTAATGAAAAACTGTTTTTT.

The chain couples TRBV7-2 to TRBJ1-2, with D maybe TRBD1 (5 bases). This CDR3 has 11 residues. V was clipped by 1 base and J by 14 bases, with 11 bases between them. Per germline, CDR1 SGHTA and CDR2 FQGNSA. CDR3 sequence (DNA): TGTGCCAGCAGCTTAGGTGGCGGGGGAACCTTC. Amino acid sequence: CASSLGGGGTF.

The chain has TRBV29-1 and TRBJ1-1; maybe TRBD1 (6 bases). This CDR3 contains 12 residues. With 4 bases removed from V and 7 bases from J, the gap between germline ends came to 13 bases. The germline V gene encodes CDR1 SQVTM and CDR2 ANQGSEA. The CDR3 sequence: CSVAPGVDEAFF. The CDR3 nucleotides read TGCAGCGTTGCTCCAGGGGTAGATGAAGCTTTCTTT.

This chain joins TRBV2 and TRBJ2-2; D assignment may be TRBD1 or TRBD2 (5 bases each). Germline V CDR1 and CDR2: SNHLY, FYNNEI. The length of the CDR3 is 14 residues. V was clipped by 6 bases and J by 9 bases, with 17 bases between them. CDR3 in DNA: TGTGCCAGCAGCAAAGGCTCAGGGAGCAGGGAGCTGTTTTTT. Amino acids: CASSKGSGSRELFF. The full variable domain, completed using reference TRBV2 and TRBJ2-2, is EPEVTQTPSHQVTQMGQEVILRCVPISNHLYFYWYRQILGQKVEFLVSFYNNEISEKSEIFDDQFSVERPDGSNFTLKIRSTKLEDSAMYFCASSKGSGSRELFFGEGSRLTVL.

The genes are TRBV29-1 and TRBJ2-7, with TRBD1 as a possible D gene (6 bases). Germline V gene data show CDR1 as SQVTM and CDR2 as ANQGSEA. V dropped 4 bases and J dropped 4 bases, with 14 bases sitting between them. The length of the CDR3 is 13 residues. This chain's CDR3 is CSVGGRGRYEQYF. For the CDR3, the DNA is TGCAGCGTTGGCGGCAGGGGAAGATACGAGCAGTACTTC.

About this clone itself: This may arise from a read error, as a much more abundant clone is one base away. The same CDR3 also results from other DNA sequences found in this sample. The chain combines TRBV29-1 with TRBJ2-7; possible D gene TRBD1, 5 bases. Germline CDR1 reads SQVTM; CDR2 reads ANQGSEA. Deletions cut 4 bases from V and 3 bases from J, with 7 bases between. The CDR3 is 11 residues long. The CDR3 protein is CSVGQIYEQYF. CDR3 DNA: TGCAGCGTTGGACAGATCTACGAGCAGTACTTC.

The CDR3 DNA follows: TGTGCCTGGACGACGGAGGGGTACGAGCAGTACTTC. Amino acid sequence: CAWTTEGYEQYF. The gene calls are TRBV30 and TRBJ2-7; a weak D match, TRBD2 (6 bases). Deletions cut 4 bases from V and 4 bases from J, with 11 bases between. CDR1 GTSNPN and CDR2 SVGIG come from the germline V gene (reference sequence). The CDR3 runs to 12 residues.

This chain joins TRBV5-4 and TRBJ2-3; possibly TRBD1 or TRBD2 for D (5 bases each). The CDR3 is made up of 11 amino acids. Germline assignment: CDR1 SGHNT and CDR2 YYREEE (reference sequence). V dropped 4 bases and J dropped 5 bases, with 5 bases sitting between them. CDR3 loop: CASSGGDTQYF. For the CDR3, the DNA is TGTGCCAGCAGCGGGGGAGATACGCAGTATTTT. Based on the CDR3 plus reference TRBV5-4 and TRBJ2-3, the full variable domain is ETGVTQSPTHLIKTRGQQVTLRCSSQSGHNTVSWYQQALGQGPQFIFQYYREEENGRGNFPPRFSGLQFPNYSSELNVNALELDDSALYLCASSGGDTQYFGPGTRLTVL.

The CDR3 reads CATSYQAGGQYF. The CDR3 coding sequence is TGTGCCACCAGCTACCAAGCGGGGGGGCAGTACTTC. V is TRBV15 and J is TRBJ2-7; 9 bases are a match to TRBD2. Germline-derived CDR1 and CDR2 are LNHNV and YYDKDF (reference sequence). Germline trimming cut 5 bases from V and 9 bases from J; bases unmatched to any gene: 5. CDR3 length: 12 residues.

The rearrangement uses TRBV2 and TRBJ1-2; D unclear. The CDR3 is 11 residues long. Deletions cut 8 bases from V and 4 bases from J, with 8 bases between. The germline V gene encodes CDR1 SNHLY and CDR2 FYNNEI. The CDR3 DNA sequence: TGTGCCAGCCGGGAGCTCTATGGCTACACCTTC. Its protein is CASRELYGYTF.

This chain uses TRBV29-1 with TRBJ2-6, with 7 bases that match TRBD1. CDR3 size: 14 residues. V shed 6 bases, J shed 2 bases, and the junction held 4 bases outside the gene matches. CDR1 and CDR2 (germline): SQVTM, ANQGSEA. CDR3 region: CSVGTDPGANVLTF. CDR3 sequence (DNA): TGCAGCGTCGGGACAGACCCTGGGGCCAACGTCCTGACTTTC.

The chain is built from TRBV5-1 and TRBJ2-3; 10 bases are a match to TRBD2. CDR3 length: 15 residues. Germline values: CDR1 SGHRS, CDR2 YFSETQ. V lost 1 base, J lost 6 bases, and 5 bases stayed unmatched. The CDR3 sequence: CASSLQAGGRDTQYF. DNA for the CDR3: TGCGCCAGCAGCTTGCAAGCGGGGGGGCGGGATACGCAGTATTTT.

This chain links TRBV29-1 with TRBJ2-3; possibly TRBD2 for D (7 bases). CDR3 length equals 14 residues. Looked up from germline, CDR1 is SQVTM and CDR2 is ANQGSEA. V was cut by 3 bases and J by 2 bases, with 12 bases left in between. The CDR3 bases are TGCAGCGTTGAGGCGGGGGCCAACACAGATACGCAGTATTTT. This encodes CSVEAGANTDTQYF.

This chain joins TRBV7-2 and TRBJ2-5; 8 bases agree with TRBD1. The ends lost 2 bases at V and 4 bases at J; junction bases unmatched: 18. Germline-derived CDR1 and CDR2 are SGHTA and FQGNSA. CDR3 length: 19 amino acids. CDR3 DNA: TGTGCCAGCAGCTTAAGAGGCGTGGGACAGGTTACTGCTCGAGAGACCCAGTACTTC. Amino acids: CASSLRGVGQVTARETQYF.

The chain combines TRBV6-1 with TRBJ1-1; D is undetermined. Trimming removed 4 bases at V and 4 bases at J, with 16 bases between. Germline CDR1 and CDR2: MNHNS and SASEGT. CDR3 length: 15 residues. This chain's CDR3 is CASSVWGSGGTEAFF. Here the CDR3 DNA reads TGTGCCAGCAGTGTATGGGGTTCAGGTGGCACTGAAGCTTTCTTT.

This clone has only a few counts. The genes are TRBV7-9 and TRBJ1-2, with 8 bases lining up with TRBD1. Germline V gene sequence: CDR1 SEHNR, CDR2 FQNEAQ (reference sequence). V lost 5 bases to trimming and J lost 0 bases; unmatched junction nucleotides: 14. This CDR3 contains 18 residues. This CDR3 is CASSRGLSTDRANYGYTF. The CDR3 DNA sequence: TGTGCCAGCAGCCGCGGCCTTAGTACGGACAGGGCTAACTATGGCTACACCTTC. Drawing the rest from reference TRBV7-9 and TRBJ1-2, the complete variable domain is DTGVSQNPRHKITKRGQNVTFRCDPISEHNRLYWYRQTLGQGPEFLTYFQNEAQLEKSRLLSDRFSAERPKGSFSTLEIQRTEQGDSAMYLCASSRGLSTDRANYGYTFGSGTRLTVV.

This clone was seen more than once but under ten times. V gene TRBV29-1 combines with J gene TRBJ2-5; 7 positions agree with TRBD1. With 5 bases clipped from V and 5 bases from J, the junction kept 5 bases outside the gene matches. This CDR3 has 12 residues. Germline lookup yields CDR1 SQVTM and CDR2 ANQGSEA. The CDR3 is CSVSGTAETQYF. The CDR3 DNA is TGCAGCGTTTCTGGGACAGCTGAGACCCAGTACTTC.

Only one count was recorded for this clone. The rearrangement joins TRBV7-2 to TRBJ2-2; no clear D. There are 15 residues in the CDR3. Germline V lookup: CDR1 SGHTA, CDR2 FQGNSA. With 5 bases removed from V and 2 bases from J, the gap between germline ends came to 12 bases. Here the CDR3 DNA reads TGTGCCAGCAGCCCCCTGGCGATAAACACCGGGGAGCTGTTTTTT. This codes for CASSPLAINTGELFF. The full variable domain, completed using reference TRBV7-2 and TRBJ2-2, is GAGVSQSPSNKVTEKGKDVELRCDPISGHTALYWYRQSLGQGLEFLIYFQGNSAPDKSGLPSDRFSAERTGGSVSTLTIQRTQQEDSAVYLCASSPLAINTGELFFGEGSRLTVL.

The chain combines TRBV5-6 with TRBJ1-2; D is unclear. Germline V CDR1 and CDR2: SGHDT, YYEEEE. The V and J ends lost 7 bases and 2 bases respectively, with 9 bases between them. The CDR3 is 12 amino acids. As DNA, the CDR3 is TGTGCCAGCCAACGGAGGAACTATGGCTACACCTTC. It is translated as CASQRRNYGYTF.

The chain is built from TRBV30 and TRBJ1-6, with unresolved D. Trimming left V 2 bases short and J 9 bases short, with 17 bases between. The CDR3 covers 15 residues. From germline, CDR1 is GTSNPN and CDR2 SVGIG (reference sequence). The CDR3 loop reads CAWSSRTARGSPLHF. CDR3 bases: TGTGCCTGGAGTTCCCGGACCGCCCGGGGTTCACCCCTCCACTTT.

CDR3 DNA sequence: TGTGCCAGCAGTACGCTCACAGATACGCAGTATTTT. It is translated as CASSTLTDTQYF. V is TRBV27 and J is TRBJ2-3; D is ambiguous. This CDR3 comprises 12 residues. V lost 5 bases, J lost 2 bases, and 5 bases lay in between. The V gene's germline CDR1 is MNHEY and CDR2 SMNVEV (reference sequence).

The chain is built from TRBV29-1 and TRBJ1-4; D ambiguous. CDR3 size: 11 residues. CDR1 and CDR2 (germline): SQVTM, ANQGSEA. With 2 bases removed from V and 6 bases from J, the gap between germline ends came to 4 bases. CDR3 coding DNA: TGCAGCGTTGAAAGGGATGAAAAACTGTTTTTT. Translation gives CSVERDEKLFF.

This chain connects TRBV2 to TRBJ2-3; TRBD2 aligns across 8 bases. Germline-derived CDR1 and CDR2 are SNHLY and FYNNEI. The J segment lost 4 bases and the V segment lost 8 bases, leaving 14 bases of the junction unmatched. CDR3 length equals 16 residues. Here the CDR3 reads CASRTDGGALSDTQYF. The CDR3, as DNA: TGTGCCAGCCGGACGGACGGGGGGGCACTGTCAGATACGCAGTATTTT.

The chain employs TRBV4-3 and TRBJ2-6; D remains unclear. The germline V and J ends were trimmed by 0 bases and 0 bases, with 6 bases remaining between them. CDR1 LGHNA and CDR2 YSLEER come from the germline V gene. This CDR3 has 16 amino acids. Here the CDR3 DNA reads TGCGCCAGCAGCCAAGATCTGGGCTCTGGGGCCAACGTCCTGACTTTC. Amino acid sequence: CASSQDLGSGANVLTF.

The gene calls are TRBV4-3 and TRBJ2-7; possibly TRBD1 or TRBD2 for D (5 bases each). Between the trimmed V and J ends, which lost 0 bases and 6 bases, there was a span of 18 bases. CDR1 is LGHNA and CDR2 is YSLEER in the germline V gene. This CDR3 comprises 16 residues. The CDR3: CASSQDSPHRGTEQYF. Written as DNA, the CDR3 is TGCGCCAGCAGCCAAGACTCCCCCCACAGAGGGACCGAGCAGTACTTC.

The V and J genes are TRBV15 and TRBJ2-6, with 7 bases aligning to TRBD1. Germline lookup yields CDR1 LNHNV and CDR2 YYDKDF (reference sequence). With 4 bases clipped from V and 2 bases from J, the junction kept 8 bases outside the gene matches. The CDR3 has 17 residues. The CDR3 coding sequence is TGTGCCACCAGCAACAACAGGGGCGGTCCTGGGGCCAACGTCCTGACTTTC. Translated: CATSNNRGGPGANVLTF.